A selection of T cell receptor beta chains follows, all from one sample in a study of blood T cell repertoires in COVID-19. Repertoires were generated with immunoSEQ multiplex PCR, while TCRdb's copy carries only in-frame clones and drops some. This sample has under 75,000 clones, with about 86% found just once. Sequenced input: peripheral blood. Source of these receptors: a woman aged 80 or older with active or convalescent COVID-19. The CDR3 runs from the conserved cysteine through the conserved F or W. A D gene is named only where the DNA matches it firmly. Clone size is given for some rows only: seen once, a few or many times, or a class if the clone is expanded.

V gene	D gene	J gene	clone size	CDR3 length	CDR3 DNA	CDR3 protein
TRBV9	TRBD2	TRBJ2-3	-	14	TGTGCCAGCTCCCTTAGCGGGGGAGCAGATACGCAGTATTTT	CASSLSGGADTQYF
TRBV3-1/TRBV3-2	-	TRBJ1-1	-	12	TGTGCCAGCAGCCGGGGGGTGGGAGAAGCTTTCTTT	CASSRGVGEAFF
TRBV6-6	TRBD1	TRBJ2-2	once	16	TGTGCCAGCAGTTACCCGACAGGGGCCGTCAGGGGGGAGCTGTTTTTT	CASSYPTGAVRGELFF
TRBV9	TRBD2	TRBJ2-7	-	14	TGTGCCAGCAACGTAGCGGGGGGGCCTTACGAGCAGTACTTC	CASNVAGGPYEQYF
TRBV28	TRBD1	TRBJ1-2	-	13	TGTGCCAGCAGTTCCACAGGGGATCGTGGCTACACCTTC	CASSSTGDRGYTF
TRBV6-2/TRBV6-3	-	TRBJ2-7	-	17	TGTGCCAGCAGTTACCCGAGTTTTTTAGGGGACTCCTACGAGCAGTACTTC	CASSYPSFLGDSYEQYF
TRBV5-1	TRBD1	TRBJ1-4	-	17	TGCGCCAGCAGCTTGGGACAGGGGCGGTCGACTAATGAAAAACTGTTTTTT	CASSLGQGRSTNEKLFF
TRBV6-5	-	TRBJ1-3	-	15	TGTGCCAGCAGTCAGACAGAGGACTCTGGAAACACCATATATTTT	CASSQTEDSGNTIYF
TRBV6-5	-	TRBJ1-1	-	15	TGTGCCAGCAGTCTAGCCACAGAAACGAACACTGAAGCTTTCTTT	CASSLATETNTEAFF
TRBV6-6	TRBD1	TRBJ1-1	-	13	TGTGCCAGCAGTAGACAGGGATACACTGAAGCTTTCTTT	CASSRQGYTEAFF
TRBV7-8	-	TRBJ2-7	-	13	TGTGCCAGCAGCTTGGGGGGGGCCGGGGAGCAGTACTTC	CASSLGGAGEQYF
TRBV14	TRBD1	TRBJ2-2	-	15	TGTGCCAGCAGCCAAGCCACAGGGGGCACCGGGGAGCTGTTTTTT	CASSQATGGTGELFF
TRBV5-1	-	TRBJ1-1	-	14	TGCGCCAGCAGTATGGGGGGAACTCCCACTGAAGCTTTCTTT	CASSMGGTPTEAFF
TRBV12-5	TRBD1	TRBJ2-2	few	20	TGTGCTAGTGGGAGCTACACTCCGGGACAGCAATTCCGGGCCACCGGGGAGCTGTTTTTT	CASGSYTPGQQFRATGELFF
TRBV4-3	-	TRBJ1-6	once	15	TGCGCCAGCAGCCAAGATAGCACCTATAATTCACCCCTCCACTTT	CASSQDSTYNSPLHF
TRBV5-4	-	TRBJ1-1	-	14	TGTGCCAGCAGTCAGACATTGTCTAACACTGAAGCTTTCTTT	CASSQTLSNTEAFF
TRBV7-7	-	TRBJ2-6	-	16	TGTGCTAGCAGCTTAGGGACGGGGGTCGGGGCCAACGTCCTGACTTTC	CASSLGTGVGANVLTF
TRBV6-5	TRBD1	TRBJ2-2	-	15	TGTGCCAGCAGCCGAAGACAGGGATACACCGGGGAGCTGTTTTTT	CASSRRQGYTGELFF
TRBV15	-	TRBJ2-6	-	16	TGTGCCACCAGCAGAGATCCGGGCTCTGGGGCCAACGTCCTGACTTTC	CATSRDPGSGANVLTF
TRBV9	-	TRBJ1-4	-	18	TGTGCCAGCAGCCCCAGCCCCAGTAGTTATCGGAGTAATGAAAAACTGTTTTTT	CASSPSPSSYRSNEKLFF
TRBV19	-	TRBJ1-1	-	13	TGTGCCAGTACTAAGACAGTTAACACTGAAGCTTTCTTT	CASTKTVNTEAFF
TRBV7-2	-	TRBJ1-1	-	14	TGTGCCAGCAGCTTTACAGGACAGAACACTGAAGCTTTCTTT	CASSFTGQNTEAFF
TRBV5-4	-	TRBJ2-1	once	12	TGTGCCAGCAGCTCATTAGACAATGAGCAGTTCTTC	CASSSLDNEQFF
TRBV7-2	-	TRBJ2-7	-	14	TGTGCCAGCAGCGCCGGGACATTCTCCTACGAGCAGTACTTC	CASSAGTFSYEQYF
TRBV6-5	TRBD1	TRBJ2-7	-	13	TGTGCCAGCACCAACAGGGGTACCTACGAGCAGTACTTC	CASTNRGTYEQYF
TRBV27	TRBD1	TRBJ1-6	once	14	TGTGCCAGCAGTTTACCCGGGACAGGGGAGGTCCTCCACTTT	CASSLPGTGEVLHF
TRBV5-3	TRBD2	TRBJ2-1	-	18	TGTGCCAGAAGTTCATGGGGTAGCGGGGGCCCCGGTCGCAATGAGCAGTTCTTC	CARSSWGSGGPGRNEQFF
TRBV7-9	TRBD2	TRBJ2-5	-	15	TGTGCCAGCAGCTTGCGGGAGGGGGGTCAAGAGACCCAGTACTTC	CASSLREGGQETQYF
TRBV5-1	-	TRBJ1-2	-	13	TGCGCCAGCAGCTTGTCCACTAACTATGGCTACACCTTC	CASSLSTNYGYTF
TRBV10-1	-	TRBJ2-1	once	14	TGCGCCAGCAGTGACCCTCTCGTAGGCGGGGAGCAGTTCTTC	CASSDPLVGGEQFF
TRBV27	-	TRBJ2-7	-	11	TGTGCCAGCAGTTTTGGACAGTTGCAGTACTTC	CASSFGQLQYF
TRBV11-2	-	TRBJ1-1	-	15	TGTGCCAGCAGCTTACTAGGGGCAGGGGACACTGAAGCTTTCTTT	CASSLLGAGDTEAFF
TRBV20-1	-	TRBJ1-1	many	13	TGCAGTGCTAGTCAGGGGTGGAACACTGAAGCTTTCTTT	CSASQGWNTEAFF
TRBV18	TRBD1	TRBJ2-5	-	17	TGTGCCAGCTCACCACCGATAGGGACAGGGCGTGTAGAGACCCAGTACTTC	CASSPPIGTGRVETQYF
TRBV5-1	-	TRBJ1-5	-	15	TGCGCCAGCAGCTTCTCAGGGAGGGCCAATCAGCCCCAGCATTTT	CASSFSGRANQPQHF
TRBV19	-	TRBJ1-1	-	12	TGTGCCAGTAGATCCAGGGTAGATGAAGCTTTCTTT	CASRSRVDEAFF
TRBV11-2	TRBD1	TRBJ1-4	-	15	TGTGCCAGCAGCCCGGACAGGGCCAATAATGAAAAACTGTTTTTT	CASSPDRANNEKLFF
TRBV6-4	-	TRBJ2-3	-	16	TGTGCCAGCAGCGCTACTTTGACAGGTGACACAGATACGCAGTATTTT	CASSATLTGDTDTQYF
TRBV5-8	TRBD2	TRBJ2-1	-	15	TGTGCCAGCAGCCCTTATAGCGGGGGGGTAAATGAGCAGTTCTTC	CASSPYSGGVNEQFF
TRBV19	TRBD2	TRBJ2-7	-	14	TGTGCCAGTAAGGCGGGGGTTGGTTCCTACGAGCAGTACTTC	CASKAGVGSYEQYF
TRBV6-4	-	TRBJ1-6	-	14	TGTGCCAGCAGTGACTCGATCGGTAATTCACCCCTCCACTTT	CASSDSIGNSPLHF
TRBV7-9	TRBD1	TRBJ1-4	-	17	TGTGCCAGCAGCTTATTTGGCGTAGGGGGCCGAAATGAAAAACTGTTTTTT	CASSLFGVGGRNEKLFF
TRBV5-6	TRBD1	TRBJ2-7	few	14	TGTGCCAGCAGCCCGGACAGGGGTCGTTACGAGCAGTACTTC	CASSPDRGRYEQYF
TRBV3-1/TRBV3-2	-	TRBJ2-2	-	14	TGTGCCAGCGAGAGGGGGTCCTTCGGCGGGGAGCTGTTTTTT	CASERGSFGGELFF
TRBV27	-	TRBJ2-3	-	16	TGTGCCAGCAGTTTAGGGGTACAGGGAAGGTCAGATACGCAGTATTTT	CASSLGVQGRSDTQYF
TRBV4-1	TRBD1	TRBJ1-5	few	18	TGCGCCAGCAGCCAAGGGACAGGTTGGAACGGCGGCAATCAGCCCCAGCATTTT	CASSQGTGWNGGNQPQHF
TRBV29-1	-	TRBJ1-1	many	15	TGCAGCGTTGAAGCGGTTGACGGGGTGAACACTGAAGCTTTCTTT	CSVEAVDGVNTEAFF
TRBV29-1	-	TRBJ2-6	few	16	TGCAGCGTTGAAGATCCGGTTGGCTCTGGGGCCAACGTCCTGACTTTC	CSVEDPVGSGANVLTF
TRBV7-8	-	TRBJ1-3	-	13	TGTGCCAGCAGCTTCGAGGGTGGAAACACCATATATTTT	CASSFEGGNTIYF
TRBV12-5	-	TRBJ1-2	-	16	TGTGCTAGTGGTTTGGTACGCGGGGTTGCTAACTATGGCTACACCTTC	CASGLVRGVANYGYTF
TRBV21-1	-	TRBJ2-2	-	15	TGTGCCAGCAGCAAAGGCCAGGCGAACACCGGGGAGCTGTTTTTT	CASSKGQANTGELFF
TRBV19	-	TRBJ1-1	once	14	TGTGCCAGTAGTGCCCGACACCCGAACACTGAAGCTTTCTTT	CASSARHPNTEAFF
TRBV29-1	-	TRBJ1-2	-	12	TGCAGCGTTGTGAGGGACACTTATGGCTACACCTTC	CSVVRDTYGYTF
TRBV2	TRBD1	TRBJ2-2	-	16	TGTGCCAGCAGTAAAACAGGGGGCCTCAATTCCGGGGAGCTGTTTTTT	CASSKTGGLNSGELFF
TRBV9	-	TRBJ1-1	once	13	TGTGCCAGCAGCGCAGACAGGAACACTGAAGCTTTCTTT	CASSADRNTEAFF